This TCR beta chain stems from a study of shared clonotypes between healthy human individuals. The study's findings and limits: Sharing across four donors was highest in naive CD4 (roughly 5%) and lowest in memory CD8 (roughly 0.4%).

About this clone itself: Its cognate antigen is unknown.

The CDR3 has 13 amino acids. Germline V gene data show CDR1 as SQVTM and CDR2 as ANQGSEA. V lost 5 bases to trimming and J lost 2 bases; unmatched junction nucleotides: 4. As processed by the authors: ImmunoSEQ output held junction-only sequences without quality scores, so filtering differed. Repertoires were generated with immunoSEQ multiplex PCR, while TCRdb's copy carries only in-frame clones and drops some. V and J calls and clone size follow that table, whereas D and trimming were derived from the DNA. The sample contains about 2.4 million clones, over 85% of which appear only once. This receptor was identified in a young man in good health. Some clones in this sample may be carry-over from other donors' samples. The rearrangement uses TRBV29-1 and TRBJ2-3; 7 nucleotides line up with TRBD1. The sample taken for sequencing was naive CD4+ T cells from PBMCs. Sample subset: CD45RA+ positively selected. The CDR3 coding sequence is TGCAGCGTTAGGGGACAGTACACAGATACGCAGTATTTT. It codes for CSVRGQYTDTQYF.